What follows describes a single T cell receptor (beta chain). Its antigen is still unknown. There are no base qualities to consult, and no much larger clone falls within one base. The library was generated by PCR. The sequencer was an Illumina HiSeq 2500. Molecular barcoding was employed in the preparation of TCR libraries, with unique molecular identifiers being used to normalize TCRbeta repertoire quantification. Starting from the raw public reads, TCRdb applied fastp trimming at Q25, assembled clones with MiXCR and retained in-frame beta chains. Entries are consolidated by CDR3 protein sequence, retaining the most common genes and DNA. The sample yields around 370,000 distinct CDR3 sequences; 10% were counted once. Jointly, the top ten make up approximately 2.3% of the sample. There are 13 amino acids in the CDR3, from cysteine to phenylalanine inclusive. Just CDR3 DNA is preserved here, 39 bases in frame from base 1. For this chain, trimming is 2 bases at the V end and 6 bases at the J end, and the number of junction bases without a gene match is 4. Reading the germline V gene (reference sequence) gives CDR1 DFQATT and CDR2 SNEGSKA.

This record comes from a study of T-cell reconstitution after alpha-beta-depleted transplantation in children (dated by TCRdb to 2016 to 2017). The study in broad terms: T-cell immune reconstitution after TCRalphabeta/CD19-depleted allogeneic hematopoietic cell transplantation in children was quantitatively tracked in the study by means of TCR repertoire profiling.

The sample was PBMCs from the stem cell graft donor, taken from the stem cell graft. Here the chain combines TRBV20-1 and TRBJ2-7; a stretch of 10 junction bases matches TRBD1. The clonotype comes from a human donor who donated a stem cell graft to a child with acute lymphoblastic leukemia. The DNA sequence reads TGCAGTGCTAGAAGGACAGGGGGGACCGAGCAGTACTTC. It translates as CSARRTGGTEQYF.